The rows below give T cell receptor beta chains drawn from one sample of a study of T cell responses to AZD1222 COVID-19 vaccine. The repertoire was sequenced with immunoSEQ multiplex PCR; TCRdb's copy has only in-frame clones and lacks some. The sample yields 150,000 or so clones, 80% to 90% seen once. Sequencing used peripheral blood, obtained 28 days after the second AZD1222 dose. Source of these receptors: an adult who received the AZD1222 COVID-19 vaccine. Both conserved end residues are part of each CDR3. The D gene is left open where the match is weak. The size of a clone is reported for some rows only, either as once, few or many, or as a class for expanded clones.

-	TRBJ2-3	TRBV6-1	15	TRBD1	TGTGCCAGCAGTGAGACAGGGTGGAACACAGATACGCAGTATTTT	CASSETGWNTDTQYF
-	TRBJ1-3	TRBV7-3	14	-	TGTGCCAGCAGCCAGGACAGCTCTGGAAACACCATATATTTT	CASSQDSSGNTIYF
-	TRBJ2-4	TRBV5-1	14	-	TGCGCCAGCAGCGAGACCGTAGCCAAAAACATTCAGTACTTC	CASSETVAKNIQYF
-	TRBJ1-4	TRBV30	12	TRBD1	TGTGCCGTGACAGGGCATAATGAAAAACTGTTTTTT	CAVTGHNEKLFF
few	TRBJ2-7	TRBV7-2	10	-	TGTGCCAGGGGTAGCGAGCGGCAGTACTTC	CARGSERQYF
-	TRBJ2-7	TRBV5-4	15	TRBD1	TGTGCCAGCAGCCGCAAGACAGGGACCGACTACGAGCAGTACTTC	CASSRKTGTDYEQYF
-	TRBJ2-7	TRBV3-1/TRBV3-2	13	-	TGTGCCAGCAGCCCCCGGCAATCCGGCGAGCAGTACTTC	CASSPRQSGEQYF
-	TRBJ2-1	TRBV5-1	16	TRBD1	TGCGCCAGCCTTCCCACGACAGGGGGTTATACCAATGAGCAGTTCTTC	CASLPTTGGYTNEQFF
once	TRBJ2-3	TRBV10-3	14	TRBD2	TGTGCCATCAGAGCGGGAGGGGCCACAGATACGCAGTATTTT	CAIRAGGATDTQYF
-	TRBJ2-2	TRBV6-6	15	TRBD2	TGTGCCAGCAGAGAACTAGCGACGAACACCGGGGAGCTGTTTTTT	CASRELATNTGELFF
few	TRBJ1-2	TRBV19	14	-	TGTGCCAGGGAAAAATTGGACCAAAACTATGGCTACACCTTC	CAREKLDQNYGYTF
-	TRBJ2-5	TRBV7-3	15	TRBD2	TGTGCTCCCCGGGGACTAGCGGGAGTTAGGGAGACCCAGTACTTC	CAPRGLAGVRETQYF
-	TRBJ2-7	TRBV5-1	19	-	TGCGCCAGCAGCAGGTTTAGTCCAGACCTAACATTAAACTCCTACGAGCAGTACTTC	CASSRFSPDLTLNSYEQYF
-	TRBJ2-7	TRBV11-2	13	-	TGTACCAGCAGCCCCGGACGGATTTACGAGCAGTACTTC	CTSSPGRIYEQYF
few	TRBJ1-1	TRBV28	12	-	TGTGCCAGCGGCCCGATCTCAGGGGTGGCTTTCTTT	CASGPISGVAFF
-	TRBJ2-1	TRBV24-1	13	-	TGTGCCACCAGTGACCGAAATCTAGCCCAGCAGTTCTTC	CATSDRNLAQQFF
-	TRBJ2-4	TRBV9	14	-	TGTGCCAGCAGCCCCAATAGCGTTAGGGACATTCAGTACTTC	CASSPNSVRDIQYF
-	TRBJ1-6	TRBV2	13	-	TGTGCCAGCAGCCCAGGGGTGGTATCACCCCTCCACTTT	CASSPGVVSPLHF
-	TRBJ2-7	TRBV28	14	-	TGTGCCAGCAGTGGGACGGACGGCTCCTACGAGCAGTACTTC	CASSGTDGSYEQYF
-	TRBJ2-7	TRBV6-6	15	-	TGTGCCAGCAGTTACATCGGGGCCAATCCGCTCGAGCAGTACTTC	CASSYIGANPLEQYF
-	TRBJ1-1	TRBV5-4	16	-	TGTGCCAGCAGCTCCGGCCGACGGGGGGGGCATTCTGAAGCTTTCTTT	CASSSGRRGGHSEAFF
-	TRBJ2-2	TRBV27	12	-	TGTGCCAGTAGTTTTCCGGCGGGGGAGCTGTTTTTT	CASSFPAGELFF
-	TRBJ1-1	TRBV9	17	TRBD1	TGTGCCAGCAGCGCAGGACAGGGCTTATCCAAGAACACTGAAGCTTTCTTT	CASSAGQGLSKNTEAFF
-	TRBJ2-1	TRBV28	13	-	TGTGCCAGCCGTACCCAGGGCTACAATGAGCAGTTCTTC	CASRTQGYNEQFF
-	TRBJ1-5	TRBV19	16	-	TGTGCCAGTAGTATAGTATTCAGACAGGCTAATCAGCCCCAGCATTTT	CASSIVFRQANQPQHF
-	TRBJ2-3	TRBV7-8	16	TRBD2	TGTGCCAGCAGCCTGACTAGCGGGATTGACACAGATACGCAGTATTTT	CASSLTSGIDTDTQYF
-	TRBJ2-3	TRBV28	14	TRBD2	TGTGCCAGCACGGTAGCGGGGAACACAGATACGCAGTATTTT	CASTVAGNTDTQYF
-	TRBJ2-7	TRBV24-1	16	TRBD2	TGTGCCACCAGTGAAGGTGCCTCTGGACTAGCGTCCGAGCAGTACTTC	CATSEGASGLASEQYF
-	TRBJ1-5	TRBV6-6	13	-	TGTGCCAGCAGTTACACGGGCGCGGGGCCCCAGCATTTT	CASSYTGAGPQHF
-	TRBJ2-1	TRBV19	20	TRBD1	TGTGCCAGTAGTATAGGAGGGACAGGGAAGAGAATTACGGCGGCGAATGAGCAGTTCTTC	CASSIGGTGKRITAANEQFF
-	TRBJ1-4	TRBV28	15	-	TGTGCCAGCAGTTCGGGGGCCGGGGGCGATGAAAAACTGTTTTTT	CASSSGAGGDEKLFF
once	TRBJ2-3	TRBV23-1	17	-	TGCGCCAGCAGTCAATCTATAAGGGACCCTCGCCCAGATACGCAGTATTTT	CASSQSIRDPRPDTQYF
-	TRBJ2-1	TRBV27	14	TRBD2	TGTGCCAGCAGTTTAGGTGCTAGCGGGACCAAGCAGTTCTTC	CASSLGASGTKQFF
-	TRBJ2-7	TRBV29-1	13	-	TGCAGCGTTGAAGGCCCAGGGGGGGGCGAGCAGTACTTC	CSVEGPGGGEQYF
-	TRBJ1-5	TRBV19	11	-	TGTGCCACCGGAGGGGAGCAGCCCCAGCATTTT	CATGGEQPQHF
-	TRBJ2-7	TRBV15	13	-	TGTGCCACCAGCAGAGGACCCGCAGCCGAGCAGTACTTC	CATSRGPAAEQYF
-	TRBJ1-5	TRBV15	13	-	TGTGCCACCAGCAGAGATTTAGCTCAGCCCCAGCATTTT	CATSRDLAQPQHF
-	TRBJ2-1	TRBV27	13	TRBD1	TGTGCCAGCAGTCACCGGGACAGCGATGAGCAGTTCTTC	CASSHRDSDEQFF
-	TRBJ2-7	TRBV7-3	16	-	TGTGCCAGCAGCTTAGTGAGGACGGGGAGCTCCTACGAGCAGTACTTC	CASSLVRTGSSYEQYF
-	TRBJ2-7	TRBV25-1	13	-	TGTGCCAGCAGTGAATGGGCAGACGACGAGCAGTACTTC	CASSEWADDEQYF
-	TRBJ2-3	TRBV19	13	-	TGTGCCAGTAGCCCAAGGTCGTCAGATACGCAGTATTTT	CASSPRSSDTQYF
-	TRBJ2-6	TRBV7-2	15	-	TGTGCCAGCAGCTTAAAATTCTCTGGGGCCAACGTCCTGACTTTC	CASSLKFSGANVLTF
-	TRBJ1-5	TRBV6-5	13	TRBD1	TGTGCCAGCAAGGGACAGGACAATCAGCCCCAGCATTTT	CASKGQDNQPQHF
-	TRBJ2-3	TRBV18	19	TRBD2	TGTGCCAGCTCACCGCTACCGGGGGGTAGCGGGACAAGCACAGATACGCAGTATTTT	CASSPLPGGSGTSTDTQYF
-	TRBJ2-7	TRBV6-6	14	TRBD2	TGTGCCAGCAGTCAACTAGCGGGAGCCTACGAGCAGTACTTC	CASSQLAGAYEQYF
-	TRBJ1-3	TRBV2	14	-	TGTGCCAGCAGAGTACAGGGATCTGGAAACACCATATATTTT	CASRVQGSGNTIYF
-	TRBJ1-3	TRBV2	16	TRBD1	TGTGCCAGCAGTGAAACAGGGGGAGCGGTTGGAAACACCATATATTTT	CASSETGGAVGNTIYF
-	TRBJ1-6	TRBV28	15	-	TGTGCCAGCAGTCTACCGGGCGGCAGTAATTCACCCCTCCACTTT	CASSLPGGSNSPLHF
many	TRBJ2-7	TRBV5-6	16	-	TGTGCCAGCAGCTCCCCGGCGTCGCGCAACTCCTACGAGCAGTACTTC	CASSSPASRNSYEQYF
-	TRBJ2-2	TRBV4-3	16	-	TGCGCCAGCAGCCTTTACGTCCCGGCGCAAGGCGGGGAGCTGTTTTTT	CASSLYVPAQGGELFF
-	TRBJ1-2	TRBV7-2	13	-	TGTGCCAGCAGCTTTGATAGTAGCTATGGCTACACCTTC	CASSFDSSYGYTF
-	TRBJ1-1	TRBV7-3	16	TRBD1	TGTGCCAGCAGCTTAAAAAGGGGGCGCAGTAGCACTGAAGCTTTCTTT	CASSLKRGRSSTEAFF
-	TRBJ2-2	TRBV11-2	17	-	TGTGCCAGCAGCTTAGGAGGGCAGGGGAGGGTCACCGGGGAGCTGTTTTTT	CASSLGGQGRVTGELFF